Below, 20 T cell receptor beta chains from the same sample are listed, as sequenced in a study of blood T cell repertoires in COVID-19. Libraries were prepared by immunoSEQ multiplex PCR; TCRdb keeps only in-frame clonotypes and omits some of them. This sample has around 180,000 clones, with 74% found just once. Sequencing input: peripheral blood. The source is a woman of 80 years or more with acute or convalescent COVID-19.

This clone was recorded at least ten times. The chain employs TRBV10-3 and TRBJ1-1; no clear D. The germline V gene has CDR1 ENHRY and CDR2 SYGVKD. The CDR3 runs 13 residues. V gave up 2 bases and J gave up 7 bases, with 11 bases separating them. CDR3 region: CAISEVWQIEAFF. In DNA form, the CDR3 reads TGTGCCATCAGTGAGGTGTGGCAAATTGAAGCTTTCTTT.

The chain couples TRBV9 to TRBJ2-5; TRBD2 agrees at 11 bases. With 0 bases clipped from V and 5 bases from J, the junction kept 3 bases outside the gene matches. CDR1 and CDR2 from the germline V gene are SGDLS and YYNGEE. There are 15 residues in the CDR3. CDR3 in amino acids: CASSVGLAGPETQYF. The CDR3 DNA reads as TGTGCCAGCAGCGTAGGACTAGCGGGACCGGAGACCCAGTACTTC.

The V call is TRBV7-8, the J call TRBJ2-1; D call uncertain. Germline V gives CDR1 SGHVS, CDR2 FQNEAQ. Trimming pared 4 bases from V and 4 bases from J, leaving 11 bases between. This CDR3 region has 14 residues. CDR3 sequence: CASSSLVVYNEQFF. Here the CDR3 DNA reads TGTGCCAGCAGCTCTCTTGTCGTTTACAATGAGCAGTTCTTC.

The rearrangement joins TRBV10-1 to TRBJ1-1; D is perhaps TRBD1 (5 bases). The CDR3 sequence is 14 residues long. Germline lookup yields CDR1 WNHNN and CDR2 SYGVQD (reference sequence). Trimming removed 4 bases at V and 5 bases at J, with 14 bases between. The CDR3 sequence is CASSAGREVTEAFF. The CDR3 DNA follows: TGCGCCAGCAGTGCCGGCAGGGAGGTGACTGAAGCTTTCTTT.

The chain uses TRBV6-1 and TRBJ2-3; 10 bases match TRBD2. The J segment lost 4 bases and the V segment lost 6 bases, leaving 4 bases of the junction unmatched. The CDR3 is 14 amino acids. Germline lookup yields CDR1 MNHNS and CDR2 SASEGT. The CDR3 here is CASRPTSGSDTQYF. CDR3 sequence (DNA): TGTGCCAGCAGGCCGACTAGCGGGTCAGATACGCAGTATTTT.

The chain recombines TRBV29-1 with TRBJ2-3; 9 bases align to TRBD2. V lost 3 bases, J lost 3 bases, and 4 bases stayed unmatched. Per the germline V gene, CDR1 is SQVTM and CDR2 is ANQGSEA. CDR3 length: 14 amino acids. The CDR3 sequence is CSVDFGLATDTQYF. In DNA form, the CDR3 reads TGCAGCGTTGATTTCGGACTAGCGACAGATACGCAGTATTTT.

This chain joins TRBV28 and TRBJ2-2, with D tentatively TRBD2 (6 bases). Germline CDR1 reads MDHEN; CDR2 reads SYDVKM. CDR3 size: 15 residues. V was clipped by 2 bases and J by 4 bases, with 11 bases between them. Here the CDR3 DNA reads TGTGCCAGCAGTTTAGGGCTAGCGTTCACCGGGGAGCTGTTTTTT. It codes for CASSLGLAFTGELFF.

The chain joins TRBV23-1 to TRBJ2-7, with 7 bases aligning to TRBD1. TRBV23-1 is given ORF status, its function remaining uncertain. This CDR3 is 14 amino acids long. With V trimmed by 4 bases and J by 2 bases, 5 bases remained unmatched. The chain's CDR3 is CASSPTGAAYEQYF. Written as DNA, the CDR3 is TGCGCCAGCAGTCCTACAGGGGCGGCCTACGAGCAGTACTTC.

This sequence joins TRBV2 and TRBJ1-1; D not resolved. CDR1 is SNHLY and CDR2 is FYNNEI in the germline V gene. V lost 6 bases to trimming and J lost 5 bases, with 7 bases between them. The CDR3 has 11 amino acids. The CDR3 DNA follows: TGTGCCAGCAGCTATGAGACTGAAGCTTTCTTT. Translation gives CASSYETEAFF.

The rearrangement links TRBV28 to TRBJ1-5; D not resolved. The CDR3 is 16 amino acids. Germline V gives CDR1 MDHEN, CDR2 SYDVKM. The V end was cut by 2 bases, the J end by 1 base, with 12 bases between. The CDR3, as DNA: TGTGCCAGCAGTTTAGTAGGAGGTCTCAGCAATCAGCCCCAGCATTTT. This gives the protein CASSLVGGLSNQPQHF.

V gene TRBV6-5 combines with J gene TRBJ2-3, with TRBD2 matching over 8 bases. V dropped 4 bases and J dropped 3; count of bases not matched to a gene: 9. This CDR3 has 16 amino acids. The germline V gene has CDR1 MNHEY and CDR2 SVGAGI. CDR3 DNA sequence: TGTGCCAGCAGTTTTTACGGGAGGGGGGGAACAGATACGCAGTATTTT. Encoded protein: CASSFYGRGGTDTQYF.

This chain joins TRBV29-1 and TRBJ1-1; 8 nucleotides align to TRBD1. Germline CDR1 reads SQVTM; CDR2 reads ANQGSEA. CDR3 length equals 13 residues. J was trimmed by 0 bases and V by 5 bases; bases with no gene match: 2. CDR3 in DNA: TGCAGCGTTCGGACAGGGCTGAACACTGAAGCTTTCTTT. Translating gives CSVRTGLNTEAFF.

The chain carries TRBV11-2 and TRBJ2-1; TRBD2 might be the D (5 bases). Per the germline V gene, CDR1 is SGHAT and CDR2 is FQNNGV. The CDR3 length is 12 residues. The V end was cut by 5 bases, the J end by 6 bases, with 8 bases between. The CDR3 bases are TGTGCCAGCAGCCCGGCGGGCAATGAGCAGTTCTTC. It translates to CASSPAGNEQFF.

This chain links TRBV4-1 with TRBJ1-1, with D hard to call. The CDR3 is 14 residues long. The germline V gene has CDR1 MGHRA and CDR2 YSYEKL. V gave up 0 bases and J gave up 3 bases, with 8 bases separating them. CDR3 sequence: CASSQESGYTEAFF. The DNA for the CDR3 is TGCGCCAGCAGCCAAGAATCCGGTTACACTGAAGCTTTCTTT.

CDR3 DNA sequence: TGTGCCAGCAGTTTCTTAGGGGCCGCCATGAACACTGAAGCTTTCTTT. This codes for CASSFLGAAMNTEAFF. V gene TRBV28 combines with J gene TRBJ1-1; a weak D match, TRBD1 (5 bases). The germline V and J ends were trimmed by 3 bases and 0 bases, with 14 bases remaining between them. Looked up from germline, CDR1 is MDHEN and CDR2 is SYDVKM. The CDR3 spans 16 residues.

The chain's CDR3 is CASSQRQEPPQHF. CDR3 in DNA: TGTGCCAGCAGCCAAAGACAGGAGCCTCCCCAGCATTTT. The chain has TRBV4-2 and TRBJ1-5, with D maybe TRBD1 (6 bases). The CDR3 has 13 residues. Germline V CDR1 and CDR2: LGHNA, YNFKEQ. The ends were cut back, 2 bases at V and 10 bases at J, with 12 bases in the middle.

The V gene is TRBV5-4, the J gene TRBJ2-5, with D possibly matching TRBD1 (6 bases). The germline CDR1 and CDR2 sequences are SGHNT and YYREEE (reference sequence). CDR3 size: 14 residues. The V gene lost 2 bases and the J gene lost 2 bases, with 10 bases spanning the gap. The CDR3 sequence is CASSFVGGQETQYF. The CDR3 bases are TGTGCCAGCAGCTTTGTAGGGGGACAAGAGACCCAGTACTTC.

The chain joins TRBV10-1 to TRBJ2-3; no definite D call. Germline lookup yields CDR1 WNHNN and CDR2 SYGVQD (reference sequence). There are 15 residues in the CDR3. Trimming took 4 bases from V and 2 from J, leaving 13 bases between them. The CDR3 spells CASSVEVAHTDTQYF. DNA of the CDR3: TGCGCCAGCAGTGTTGAAGTAGCCCACACAGATACGCAGTATTTT.

V and J are TRBV30 and TRBJ2-2, with 9 bases identical to TRBD1. V shed 1 base and J 4 bases; nucleotides not matched to a gene: 4. The CDR3 contains 15 residues. Germline assignment: CDR1 GTSNPN and CDR2 SVGIG (reference sequence). CDR3 loop: CAWSGGQGGTGELFF. Here the CDR3 DNA reads TGTGCCTGGAGTGGGGGACAGGGTGGCACCGGGGAGCTGTTTTTT.

This chain links TRBV7-8 with TRBJ2-7; 8 nucleotides agree with TRBD1. The germline gives CDR1 SGHVS, CDR2 FQNEAQ. The trim removed 5 bases at V and 5 bases at J, leaving 11 bases unmatched. The CDR3 is 15 residues long. In DNA, the CDR3 is TGTGCCAGCAGCCCCCGGCAGGGGGCAAGGAACGAGCAGTACTTC. Its translation is CASSPRQGARNEQYF.